The clone carrying this T cell receptor beta chain was detected only a few times. Antigen: not known. The data derive from a study of blood T cells in healthy people across ages. Turning to the study itself: Per two T cells, about one barcoded beta molecule was captured through template switching.

The CDR3 loop spans 14 amino acids. The V and J ends lost 1 base and 1 base respectively, with 6 bases between them. Per germline, CDR1 LGHNT and CDR2 FRNRAP. A second PCR, run for roughly 7 to 12 cycles, used a sample-barcoded 5' primer plus a J-beta primer mix. TCRdb reprocessed the 5' RACE reads with MiXCR, giving one entry per CDR3 protein. The data contain 1.2 million to 1.5 million distinct CDR3 sequences, roughly 59% of them seen just once; the ten biggest clones take up about 6.3%. Study-level results: Among T cells, TCR beta diversity per million cells dropped roughly linearly as age rose. Unsorted PBMCs blocked a conclusive comparison of naive and antigen-experienced cells.

Each sample yielded at least 6.5 million isolated PBMCs. The clonotype was recovered from a man between 18 and 29 years old in good health. Input material: blood. The V call is TRBV12-5, the J call TRBJ2-3; D might be TRBD1 (5 bases). The DNA of the CDR3 is TGTGCTAGTGGTTTGGGACAGCGCACAGATACGCAGTATTTT. Protein sequence: CASGLGQRTDTQYF.